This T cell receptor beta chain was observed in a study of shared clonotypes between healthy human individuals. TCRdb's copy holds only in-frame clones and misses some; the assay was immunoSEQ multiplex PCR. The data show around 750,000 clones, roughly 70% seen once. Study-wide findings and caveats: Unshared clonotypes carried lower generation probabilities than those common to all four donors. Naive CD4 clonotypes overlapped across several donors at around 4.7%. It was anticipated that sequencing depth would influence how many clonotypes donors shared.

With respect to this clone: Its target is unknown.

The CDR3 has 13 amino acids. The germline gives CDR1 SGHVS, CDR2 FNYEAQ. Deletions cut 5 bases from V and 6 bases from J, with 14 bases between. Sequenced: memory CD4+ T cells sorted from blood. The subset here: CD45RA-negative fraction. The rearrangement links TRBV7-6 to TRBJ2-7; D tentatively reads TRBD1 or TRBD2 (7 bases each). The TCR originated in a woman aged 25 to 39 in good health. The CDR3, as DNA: TGTGCCAGCAGCCCAGGGGGGGTTAGCGAGCAGTACTTC. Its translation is CASSPGGVSEQYF.